Listed here are 19 T cell receptor beta chains from one sample, sequenced in a study of human CD8 memory T cell subsets (dated by TCRdb to about 2020). Instrument used: NextSeq 550. A Human TCR Profiling Kit was used to prepare UMI-labeled 5' RACE TCRbeta libraries. TCRdb reprocessed the reads and provides one entry for every CDR3 protein sequence; no DNA is given. The table for this sample lists about 8,800 distinct CDR3 sequences. Around 14% of the sample is in the top ten clones. Progenitor exhausted-like memory CD8+ T cells (TPEX) were defined as CCR7+ PD-1+ TIGIT+ early differentiated memory cells with dysfunctional, exhausted-like traits. The sequencing input was CD8+ T cells from PBMCs. All receptors derive from a human donor in good health.

The gene calls are TRBV3-1 and TRBJ2-2. The CDR3 totals 14 residues. The germline gives CDR1 LGHDT, CDR2 YNNKEL (reference sequence). The CDR3 sequence: CASSQGHLTGELFF.

This clonotype is medium-sized (0.01 to 0.1%) by frequency. The chain recombines TRBV19 with TRBJ1-5; TCRdb picks TRBD1, but there is no DNA to check that call. Germline V gene sequence: CDR1 LNHDA, CDR2 SQIVND (reference sequence). The length of the CDR3 is 15 residues. CDR3 sequence reads: CASSVGQGANQPQHF.

The genes are TRBV7-2 and TRBJ2-5; TCRdb's D gene call, TRBD2, goes unchecked for lack of DNA. Germline CDR1 is SGHTA and CDR2 is FQGNSA. The CDR3 has 14 amino acids. The CDR3 protein is CASSKSSELETQYF.

Judged by frequency, this clonotype is medium-sized (0.01 to 0.1%). The V and J genes are TRBV29-1 and TRBJ2-3; TCRdb's D gene call, TRBD2, goes unchecked for lack of DNA. Per the germline V gene, CDR1 is SQVTM and CDR2 is ANQGSEA. The CDR3 spans 15 residues. The CDR3 region is CSVGGLAGEVDTQYF.

This clonotype is medium-sized by frequency. The V and J genes are TRBV29-1 and TRBJ1-2. Germline V lookup: CDR1 SQVTM, CDR2 ANQGSEA. There are 13 residues in the CDR3. The chain's CDR3 is CSAGPEGLYGYTF. The variable domain in full, with the rest retrieved from reference TRBV29-1 and TRBJ1-2, is SAVISQKPSRDICQRGTSLTIQCQVDSQVTMMFWYRQQPGQSLTLIATANQGSEATYESGFVIDKFPISRPNLTFSTLTVSNMSPEDSSIYLCSAGPEGLYGYTFGSGTRLTVV.

The chain uses TRBV19 and TRBJ2-3; TCRdb's D gene call, TRBD1, goes unchecked for lack of DNA. This CDR3 spans 15 amino acids. CDR1 and CDR2 (germline): LNHDA, SQIVND (reference sequence). The CDR3 sequence: CASSINREVNDTQYF.

By frequency, this clonotype registers medium-sized (0.01 to 0.1%). The genes are TRBV7-2 and TRBJ2-7; checking the TCRdb D call of TRBD1 is not possible without DNA. The germline V gene has CDR1 SGHTA and CDR2 FQGNSA. This CDR3 comprises 13 residues. The CDR3 protein is CASSLSQGYEQYF.

The CDR3 loop is CASRPSGGRTEAFF. The J gene is TRBJ1-1, the V gene TRBV7-9. Looked up from germline, CDR1 is SEHNR and CDR2 is FQNEAQ (reference sequence). The CDR3 is 14 amino acids.

The V gene is TRBV20-1, the J gene TRBJ2-7. Germline V gives CDR1 DFQATT, CDR2 SNEGSKA (reference sequence). CDR3 length: 13 amino acids. This CDR3 is CSARDSAPYEQYF.

The rearrangement links TRBV12-3 or TRBV12-4 to TRBJ1-2; TCRdb's assignment of TRBD1 cannot be checked, as there is no DNA. The CDR3 sequence is 14 residues long. CDR3 sequence reads: CASSLGGSGYGYTF.

The chain recombines TRBV6-2 or TRBV6-3 with TRBJ2-7; TCRdb calls TRBD1, which cannot be checked without DNA. This CDR3 is built from 13 residues. Germline CDR1 reads MNHEY; CDR2 reads SVGEGT. Here the CDR3 reads CASSYGRGYEQYF.

This chain connects TRBV6-5 to TRBJ2-7. The CDR3 spans 13 residues. The germline gives CDR1 MNHEY, CDR2 SVGAGI. CDR3 loop: CASSYSSSYEQYF.

This sequence joins TRBV4-2 and TRBJ1-1; absent DNA, TCRdb's TRBD1 call cannot be checked. The CDR3 has 15 residues. Germline V gene lookup returns CDR1 LGHNA and CDR2 YNFKEQ. CDR3 sequence reads: CASSQVRTEGTEAFF.

The chain's CDR3 is CASSSTRGPYNEQFF. This chain links TRBV14 with TRBJ2-1; TCRdb's assignment of TRBD1 cannot be checked, as there is no DNA. CDR1 SGHDN and CDR2 FVKESK come from the germline V gene. CDR3 length: 15 residues.

The V and J genes are TRBV20-1 and TRBJ2-1; TCRdb outputs TRBD1, but without DNA this stays unchecked. This CDR3 is 15 amino acids long. Germline lookup yields CDR1 DFQATT and CDR2 SNEGSKA (reference sequence). CDR3 amino acids: CSARDPGTGPSFLFF.

The rearrangement links TRBV20-1 to TRBJ1-1. CDR3 length: 16 amino acids. Germline CDR1 DFQATT, CDR2 SNEGSKA (reference sequence). This CDR3 reads CSARGVQSVGNTEAFF.

This clonotype is labeled medium-sized (0.01 to 0.1%) based on frequency. The rearrangement joins TRBV7-9 to TRBJ1-1; TCRdb reports TRBD1, a call that lacks DNA to check it against. CDR1 is SEHNR and CDR2 is FQNEAQ in the germline V gene (reference sequence). This CDR3 comprises 15 residues. The CDR3: CASSLPGHLNAEAFF.

The genes are TRBV19 and TRBJ2-7. The CDR3 sequence is 14 residues long. From germline, CDR1 is LNHDA and CDR2 SQIVND (reference sequence). This CDR3 reads CASSPNPLAHEQYF. The whole variable domain, filled in from reference TRBV19 and TRBJ2-7, reads DGGITQSPKYLFRKEGQNVTLSCEQNLNHDAMYWYRQDPGQGLRLIYYSQIVNDFQKGDIAEGYSVSREKKESFPLTVTSAQKNPTAFYLCASSPNPLAHEQYFGPGTRLTVT.

The V and J genes are TRBV12-3 or TRBV12-4 and TRBJ2-3; TCRdb lists TRBD1, though no DNA is available to test this call. This CDR3 is built from 16 residues. CDR3 residues: CATEGTGRYSTDTQYF.